This is a list of T cell receptor beta chains from one sample in a study of cytomegalovirus exposure and HLA in healthy donors. Generated by immunoSEQ multiplex PCR, the TCRdb table keeps only in-frame clones and is missing some. This sample yields over 150,000 clones, of which 75% are seen a single time; over 2.5% belongs to the top ten. Source material: PBMCs. These receptors all stem from a male donor in good health and CMV-seronegative. Each CDR3 is given with its conserved first and last residue. D genes are given only for firm matches. Only part of the rows carry a size: once, few, many, or a class if the clone is expanded.

d_call: .; v_call: TRBV28; clone_size: .; j_call: TRBJ2-7; cdr3_aa: CASSISGAYEQYF; cdr3_nt: TGTGCCAGCAGTATAAGTGGGGCCTACGAGCAGTACTTC
d_call: .; v_call: TRBV29-1; clone_size: .; j_call: TRBJ1-1; cdr3_aa: CSVAAEGKTTFF; cdr3_nt: TGCAGCGTCGCAGCGGAAGGGAAGACAACTTTCTTT
d_call: .; v_call: TRBV18; clone_size: .; j_call: TRBJ1-5; cdr3_aa: CASSPQGDQPQHF; cdr3_nt: TGTGCCAGCTCACCCCAGGGTGATCAGCCCCAGCATTTT
d_call: TRBD1; v_call: TRBV6-1; clone_size: .; j_call: TRBJ1-2; cdr3_aa: CASTEMDRGNYGYTF; cdr3_nt: TGTGCCAGCACAGAAATGGACAGGGGCAACTATGGCTACACCTTC
d_call: TRBD2; v_call: TRBV11-2; clone_size: .; j_call: TRBJ2-7; cdr3_aa: CASSFGSTGGEQYF; cdr3_nt: TGTGCCAGCAGCTTTGGATCAACGGGGGGGGAGCAGTACTTC
d_call: TRBD1; v_call: TRBV27; clone_size: few; j_call: TRBJ1-2; cdr3_aa: CASSLSMGTGKDGYTF; cdr3_nt: TGTGCCAGCAGTTTATCGATGGGGACAGGGAAAGATGGCTACACCTTC
d_call: TRBD2; v_call: TRBV7-6; clone_size: .; j_call: TRBJ2-1; cdr3_aa: CASSLGTSGGAYNEQFF; cdr3_nt: TGTGCCAGCAGCCTTGGGACTAGCGGGGGGGCCTACAATGAGCAGTTCTTC
d_call: .; v_call: TRBV14; clone_size: once; j_call: TRBJ1-2; cdr3_aa: CASGPSGAYGYTF; cdr3_nt: TGTGCCAGCGGGCCATCTGGGGCCTATGGCTACACCTTC
d_call: TRBD2; v_call: TRBV7-9; clone_size: .; j_call: TRBJ2-1; cdr3_aa: CASSPPWGGRVIEQFF; cdr3_nt: TGTGCCAGCAGCCCGCCTTGGGGCGGGAGGGTGATTGAGCAGTTCTTC
d_call: .; v_call: TRBV7-2; clone_size: few; j_call: TRBJ1-3; cdr3_aa: CASSLVRGGSENTIYF; cdr3_nt: TGTGCCAGCAGCTTAGTAAGGGGGGGGAGCGAAAACACCATATATTTT
d_call: .; v_call: TRBV5-8; clone_size: .; j_call: TRBJ1-5; cdr3_aa: CASSFWGPYSNQPQHF; cdr3_nt: TGTGCCAGCAGCTTTTGGGGCCCTTATAGCAATCAGCCCCAGCATTTT
d_call: .; v_call: TRBV5-1; clone_size: .; j_call: TRBJ1-2; cdr3_aa: CASSTQGGGYGYTF; cdr3_nt: TGCGCCAGCAGCACACAGGGCGGTGGCTATGGCTACACCTTC
d_call: TRBD1; v_call: TRBV15; clone_size: .; j_call: TRBJ1-3; cdr3_aa: CATSRDRGTTGNTIYF; cdr3_nt: TGTGCCACCAGCAGGGACAGGGGTACTACTGGAAACACCATATATTTT
d_call: .; v_call: TRBV5-4; clone_size: .; j_call: TRBJ2-1; cdr3_aa: CASNMRDFNEQFF; cdr3_nt: TGTGCCAGCAACATGCGGGATTTCAATGAGCAGTTCTTC
d_call: TRBD2; v_call: TRBV27; clone_size: .; j_call: TRBJ2-1; cdr3_aa: CASSLRPPSSGRALNEQFF; cdr3_nt: TGTGCCAGCAGTTTACGGCCCCCCTCTAGCGGGAGGGCCTTAAATGAGCAGTTCTTC
d_call: TRBD1; v_call: TRBV4-1; clone_size: few; j_call: TRBJ1-5; cdr3_aa: CASSQLTGGNQPQHF; cdr3_nt: TGCGCCAGCAGCCAATTGACAGGGGGCAATCAGCCCCAGCATTTT
d_call: .; v_call: TRBV11-2; clone_size: .; j_call: TRBJ2-7; cdr3_aa: CASSPGAGVSYEQYF; cdr3_nt: TGTGCCAGCAGCCCCGGGGCAGGGGTCTCCTACGAGCAGTACTTC
d_call: TRBD1; v_call: TRBV11-3; clone_size: .; j_call: TRBJ2-3; cdr3_aa: CASRDGTGGMEDTQYF; cdr3_nt: TGTGCCAGCAGGGATGGGACAGGGGGCATGGAAGATACGCAGTATTTT
d_call: .; v_call: TRBV2; clone_size: .; j_call: TRBJ2-1; cdr3_aa: CASGQGLDEQFF; cdr3_nt: TGTGCTTCAGGGCAGGGGCTCGATGAGCAGTTCTTC
d_call: TRBD1; v_call: TRBV28; clone_size: .; j_call: TRBJ1-4; cdr3_aa: CASSGGDRLNEKLFF; cdr3_nt: TGTGCCAGCAGTGGAGGGGACAGGCTTAATGAAAAACTGTTTTTT
d_call: TRBD2; v_call: TRBV6-5; clone_size: .; j_call: TRBJ2-1; cdr3_aa: CASGHETSGHNEQFF; cdr3_nt: TGTGCCAGCGGCCACGAGACTAGCGGGCACAATGAGCAGTTCTTC
d_call: TRBD1; v_call: TRBV27; clone_size: .; j_call: TRBJ1-3; cdr3_aa: CASSTRTGSGNTIYF; cdr3_nt: TGTGCCAGCAGTACAAGGACAGGCTCTGGAAACACCATATATTTT